This T cell receptor (beta chain) was sequenced during a study of identical twins. CDR1 and CDR2 (germline): DFQATT, SNEGSKA (reference sequence). V lost 1 base, J lost 8 bases, and 6 bases lay in between. This CDR3 has 12 residues. Unique molecular identifiers were present on cDNA, and template switching added a universal primer site. TCRdb analysed the 5' RACE reads with MiXCR anew, one entry per CDR3 protein. The table records 1.5 million to 2 million distinct CDR3 sequences, around 33% of them present only once. The chain is built from TRBV20-1 and TRBJ1-6; tentative D call: TRBD1 (5 bases). The clonotype comes from a newborn girl in good health. Sequencing was done on a sample of cord blood. The DNA for the CDR3 is TGCAGTGCTAGAGTGGGGGATTCACCCCTCCACTTT. Translated, it gives CSARVGDSPLHF.